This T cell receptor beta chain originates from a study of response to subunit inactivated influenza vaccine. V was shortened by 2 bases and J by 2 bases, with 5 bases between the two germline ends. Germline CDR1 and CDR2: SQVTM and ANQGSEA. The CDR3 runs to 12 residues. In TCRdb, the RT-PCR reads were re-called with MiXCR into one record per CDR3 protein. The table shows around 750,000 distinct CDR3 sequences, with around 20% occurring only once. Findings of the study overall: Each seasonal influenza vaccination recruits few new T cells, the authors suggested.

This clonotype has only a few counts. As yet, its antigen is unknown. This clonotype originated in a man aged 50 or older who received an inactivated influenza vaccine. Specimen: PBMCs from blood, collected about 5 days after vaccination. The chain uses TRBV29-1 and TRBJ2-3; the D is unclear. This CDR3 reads CSVETYTDTQYF. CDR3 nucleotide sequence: TGCAGCGTTGAAACGTACACAGATACGCAGTATTTT.